Listed here is a single TCR beta chain. Its antigen remains unidentified. Assay used: immunoSEQ multiplex PCR; TCRdb lists only in-frame clones, some missing. The sample records some 110,000 clones, roughly 80% being singletons. The data were obtained in a study of radiotherapy plus CTLA-4 blockade in lung cancer. Notes on the study in general: Radiotherapy was combined with ipilimumab, and tumor-derived TCR clones then expanded in blood.

The V end lost 5 bases, the J end lost 2 bases, and 16 bases lay between the germline ends. The germline V gene has CDR1 SGHAT and CDR2 FQNNGV. This CDR3 comprises 16 residues. The rearrangement uses TRBV11-2 and TRBJ1-5; D may be TRBD1 (5 bases). Sequences were derived from peripheral blood, sampled from a patient treated with radiotherapy plus ipilimumab. The clonotype comes from a human donor with non-small cell lung cancer who had a partial response to radiotherapy plus ipilimumab. The CDR3 reads CASSQGRASGNQPQHF. As DNA, the CDR3 is TGTGCCAGCAGCCAAGGCAGGGCGAGCGGCAATCAGCCCCAGCATTTT.